Here is one T cell receptor beta chain with its context. This clone registers as medium-sized (0.01 to 0.1%) within its sample. It lacks a known antigen. No qualities accompany the bases; no much larger clone lies one base away. In light of the paper, this sample's treatment or condition label describes: randomized to nivolumab then ipilimumab (arm A) or the reverse (arm B). None of the trial patients had been given prior DNA-damaging chemotherapy. CheckMate 064, a randomized, open-label phase II trial of sequential checkpoint blockade, was the source of the samples, all of which came from patients with melanoma. Genomic DNA from formalin-fixed paraffin-embedded (FFPE) tissue samples was used for tumor TCR sequencing. The data originate from a study of sequential checkpoint blockade in melanoma (dated by TCRdb to between 2019 and 2020). With respect to the entire study: In a 1:1 randomization, patients received either first-line nivolumab then ipilimumab (arm A) or ipilimumab then nivolumab (arm B). Maintenance nivolumab came after each of the two trial sequences. DNA from around 84 pretreatment melanoma tumor samples was subjected to TCRbeta immunosequencing. Over 20 patients had matched tumor biopsies taken before treatment and at week 13, after single-agent nivolumab (arm A) or ipilimumab (arm B). In about 79% of the matched pre- and post-treatment tumor biopsy pairs, both biopsies came from the same lesion.

The immunoSEQ Assay was used to immunosequence TCRbeta CDR3 regions from genomic DNA. Genomic DNA was amplified by bias-controlled multiplex PCR before high-throughput sequencing. On the authors' methods: To quantify the absolute abundance of each unique TCRbeta CDR3 region, the sequences were collapsed and filtered. Clonality, defined as 1 minus Pielou's evenness, was calculated using productive rearrangements only. To compute tumor T-cell fraction, TCRbeta template counts were normalized to usable DNA, with usable DNA estimated from several housekeeping genes. A previously published method was used to identify clones with significantly greater frequencies in on-treatment samples than in baseline samples. The clones in this table, taken by TCRdb from immuneACCESS, are in-frame only. Not every clone is retained; where verified, under half of the shortfall comes from an unresolved V gene, and the cause of the rest is unknown. For V, J and clone size, that table is used; D and trimming come from the DNA. For this sample the table gives some 5,400 clones, of which roughly 18% were detected only once. The top ten clones comprise around 9.4% of the sample.

The CDR3 spans 14 residues, from the cysteine through the phenylalanine. Only CDR3 DNA is held: 42 bases, read in frame from base 1. V is cut by 3 bases and J by 10 bases, and the space between the germline ends is 16 bases. Taken from the germline V gene, the CDR1 and CDR2 loops are MDHEN and SYDVKM. The full study reports these points: PD-L1 staining and CD8+ T-cell counts correlated with tumor T-cell fraction and clonality, whereas mutational load did not. Patients whose tumor T-cell fraction and clonality increased by week 13 were about 30 times more likely to achieve clinical benefit. Larger, independent patient cohorts are needed to validate the response-prediction model that combines TCR metrics and mutation burden. Within-arm analyses of tumor T-cell fraction were constrained by small sample sizes and reduced statistical power. Among patients in the nivolumab-first arm (arm A), tumor TIL clonality before treatment was associated with response (P = .04).

The chain joins TRBV28 to TRBJ1-5; a tentative D call is TRBD1 (5 bases match). This specimen was tumor tissue (inferred from file names), taken from a patient given nivolumab and ipilimumab in sequence. This receptor was identified in a human donor with melanoma. The DNA reads as follows: TGTGCCAGCAGTTTTCGATGGATAGGGGCTCCCCAGCATTTT. Its protein is CASSFRWIGAPQHF.